These 28 T cell receptor beta chains share one sample of origin, sequenced in a study of blood T cell repertoires in COVID-19. TCRdb keeps only in-frame clones here, not all; method: immunoSEQ multiplex PCR. The sample holds about 330,000 clones; around 87% are singletons and the top ten take about 5.2%. What was sequenced was PBMCs or T cells enriched from blood (not recorded which). All receptors come from a woman in her twenties or thirties who had recovered from COVID-19.

The rearrangement links TRBV9 to TRBJ2-2; 12 bases line up with TRBD1. Germline V gene data show CDR1 as SGDLS and CDR2 as YYNGEE. CDR3 length: 13 amino acids. CDR3 amino acids: CATGTGGSGELFF. DNA of the CDR3: TGTGCTACCGGGACAGGGGGCTCCGGGGAGCTGTTTTTT.

The chain recombines TRBV9 with TRBJ2-7; D may be TRBD1 (7 bases). Trimming cost V 4 bases and J 6 bases, with 14 bases left between them. The germline V gene has CDR1 SGDLS and CDR2 YYNGEE. This CDR3 is 13 amino acids long. This chain's CDR3 is CASSPGGGREQYF. DNA of the CDR3: TGTGCCAGCAGCCCAGGAGGGGGCCGCGAGCAGTACTTC.

This chain joins TRBV18 and TRBJ1-1; weak D call: TRBD1 (6 bases). CDR1 is KGHSH, CDR2 LQKENI, per germline. The CDR3 spans 15 residues. V was clipped by 6 bases and J by 4 bases, with 18 bases between them. CDR3 bases: TGTGCCAGCTCCTCACAGGGAGGGGACCTCACTGAAGCTTTCTTT. Translation gives CASSSQGGDLTEAFF.

The V and J genes are TRBV21-1 and TRBJ1-4; the table assigns TRBD1, which was not confirmed against the DNA. TRBV21-1 is a listed pseudogene. This CDR3 comprises 17 residues. For the CDR3, the DNA is TGTGCCAGCAGCATCCTCCCCGGACAGGGGAAGGGAGAAAAACTGTTTTTT. Its translation is CASSILPGQGKGEKLFF.

This sequence joins TRBV4-3 and TRBJ2-1, with a tentative D call TRBD1 (6 bases). V gave up 0 bases and J gave up 8 bases, with 14 bases separating them. This CDR3 has 15 residues. Germline CDR1 and CDR2: LGHNA and YSLEER. The chain's CDR3 is CASSQDRGSSYEQFF. The DNA of the CDR3 is TGCGCCAGCAGCCAAGACAGGGGATCTTCATATGAGCAGTTCTTC.

This clone was recorded a few times. The V and J genes are TRBV2 and TRBJ1-1, with 8 bases that match TRBD1. The V gene's germline CDR1 is SNHLY and CDR2 FYNNEI. The CDR3 contains 15 residues. V lost 2 bases, J lost 2 bases, and 4 bases stayed unmatched. The CDR3 is CASSEPGTGNTEAFF. CDR3 DNA sequence: TGTGCCAGCAGTGAACCCGGGACAGGAAACACTGAAGCTTTCTTT.

The chain carries TRBV18 and TRBJ1-1, with TRBD1 matching 7 bases. CDR1 KGHSH and CDR2 LQKENI come from the germline V gene. The length of the CDR3 is 14 residues. V trimming: 5 bases; J trimming: 1 base; junction bases outside the gene matches: 4. In DNA form, the CDR3 reads TGTGCCAGCTCAGTGACAGGGACGAACACTGAAGCTTTCTTT. It codes for CASSVTGTNTEAFF. Full variable domain (rest looked up from reference TRBV18 and TRBJ1-1): NAGVMQNPRHLVRRRGQEARLRCSPMKGHSHVYWYRQLPEEGLKFMVYLQKENIIDESGMPKERFSAEFPKEGPSILRIQQVVRGDSAAYFCASSVTGTNTEAFFGQGTRLTVV.

This chain joins TRBV5-6 and TRBJ1-2; D gene uncertain. This CDR3 contains 13 residues. CDR1 is SGHDT and CDR2 is YYEEEE in the germline V gene. With 0 bases removed from V and 8 bases from J, the gap between germline ends came to 11 bases. CDR3 nucleotides: TGTGCCAGCAGCTTGGTGTCAGGTCAGGGCTACACCTTC. Amino acids: CASSLVSGQGYTF.

This sequence joins TRBV7-3 and TRBJ2-1, with TRBD2 as a possible D gene (6 bases). This CDR3 spans 16 amino acids. V was pared by 1 base and J by 4 bases, with 14 bases between. Germline CDR1 and CDR2: SGHTA and FQGTGA. As DNA, the CDR3 is TGTGCCAGCAGCTTAAAAAGCGGGCTAGATTACAATGAGCAGTTCTTC. This translates into CASSLKSGLDYNEQFF.

The genes are TRBV3-1 (or the pseudogene TRBV3-2) and TRBJ2-1, with TRBD1 identical over 8 bases. V was pared by 0 bases and J by 6 bases, with 1 base of the junction left unmatched. The length of the CDR3 is 14 residues. CDR1 and CDR2 from the germline V gene are LGHDT and YNNKEL (reference sequence). The CDR3 protein is CASSQDTGGNEQFF. CDR3 nucleotides: TGTGCCAGCAGCCAAGATACAGGGGGCAATGAGCAGTTCTTC.

This chain connects TRBV23-1 to TRBJ2-5, with 9 bases fitting TRBD1. TRBV23-1 is labeled an ORF, and its function is uncertain. The CDR3 has 17 residues. The V segment lost 1 base and the J segment 0 bases; nucleotides outside the gene matches: 6. CDR3 residues: CASSQFLGTGHQETQYF. In DNA, the CDR3 is TGCGCCAGCAGTCAATTTCTCGGGACAGGGCACCAAGAGACCCAGTACTTC.

The J gene is TRBJ2-7, the V gene TRBV18; 10 bases are shared with TRBD1. V lost 4 bases and J lost 7; bases outside the gene matches: 10. CDR1 KGHSH and CDR2 LQKENI come from the germline V gene. The CDR3 contains 15 residues. In nucleotides, the CDR3 is TGTGCCAGCTCACTCACGCCCGGGACAGGGGTTGAGCAGTACTTC. Translating it yields CASSLTPGTGVEQYF.

The rearrangement uses TRBV7-8 and TRBJ1-5, with 7 bases identical to TRBD1. From germline, CDR1 is SGHVS and CDR2 FQNEAQ. The CDR3 loop spans 14 amino acids. V lost 5 bases to trimming and J lost 5 bases; unmatched junction nucleotides: 6. As DNA, the CDR3 is TGTGCCAGCAGCCGAGGGGGCTCCGATCAGCCCCAGCATTTT. Protein product: CASSRGGSDQPQHF. The full variable domain, with the rest looked up from reference TRBV7-8 and TRBJ1-5, is GAGVSQSPRYKVAKRGQDVALRCDPISGHVSLFWYQQALGQGPEFLTYFQNEAQLDKSGLPSDRFFAERPEGSVSTLKIQRTQQEDSAVYLCASSRGGSDQPQHFGDGTRLSIL.

The chain joins TRBV6-5 to TRBJ2-7; TRBD2 aligns across 7 bases. Looked up from germline, CDR1 is MNHEY and CDR2 is SVGAGI. Trimming at V came to 6 bases and at J to 4 bases, leaving 6 bases not matched to a gene. The CDR3 is 13 residues long. CDR3 DNA: TGTGCCAGCAGCCCGAGCGGGGTTTACGAGCAGTACTTC. As protein: CASSPSGVYEQYF.

V usage is TRBV19 and J usage is TRBJ1-2; D gene unclear. Germline V gene sequence: CDR1 LNHDA, CDR2 SQIVND (reference sequence). Trimming shortened V by 5 bases and J by 4 bases, and 11 bases separated the two germline ends. The CDR3 has 13 amino acids. The CDR3 reads CASSPLTSYGYTF. CDR3 bases: TGTGCCAGTAGTCCCCTAACTAGCTATGGCTACACCTTC.

The chain links TRBV11-2 to TRBJ2-1; 11 bases align to TRBD2. CDR1 and CDR2 from the germline V gene are SGHAT and FQNNGV. Germline trimming cut 2 bases from V and 8 bases from J; bases unmatched to any gene: 8. There are 16 residues in the CDR3. DNA for the CDR3: TGTGCCAGCAGCTTACGACTAGCGGGGCCCTTCGATGAGCAGTTCTTC. Translating it yields CASSLRLAGPFDEQFF. Complete variable domain (other parts from reference TRBV11-2 and TRBJ2-1): EAGVAQSPRYKIIEKRQSVAFWCNPISGHATLYWYQQILGQGPKLLIQFQNNGVVDDSQLPKDRFSAERLKGVDSTLKIQPAKLEDSAVYLCASSLRLAGPFDEQFFGPGTRLTVL.

This clone was observed a handful of times. This chain uses TRBV9 with TRBJ1-1; D is uncertain. The ends were cut back, 0 bases at V and 4 bases at J, with 10 bases in the middle. The CDR3 covers 14 residues. Germline V lookup: CDR1 SGDLS, CDR2 YYNGEE. The CDR3 region is CASSVAQRGTEAFF. As DNA, the CDR3 is TGTGCCAGCAGCGTAGCTCAGAGAGGCACTGAAGCTTTCTTT.

In this sample, this clone turned up once. The chain uses TRBV3-1 (or the pseudogene TRBV3-2) and TRBJ1-5; 8 bases agree with TRBD1. CDR3 length: 15 amino acids. V gave up 4 bases and J gave up 6 bases; unmatched junction bases: 8. Germline V CDR1 and CDR2: LGHDT, YNNKEL (reference sequence). CDR3 amino acids: CASSPTTGGSQPQHF. The CDR3 DNA is TGTGCCAGCAGCCCCACCACAGGGGGTAGTCAGCCCCAGCATTTT.

The V and J genes are TRBV7-2 and TRBJ1-1, with a possible D match to TRBD1 (5 bases). CDR3 length: 16 amino acids. Trimming took 5 bases from V and 2 from J, leaving 18 bases between them. Germline CDR1 is SGHTA and CDR2 is FQGNSA. CDR3 nucleotides: TGTGCCAGCAGCCAGGCGGCCGGCAGGGCAAACACTGAAGCTTTCTTT. Translated, it gives CASSQAAGRANTEAFF.

The chain has TRBV9 and TRBJ2-5, with 10 bases identical to TRBD2. The trim removed 0 bases at V and 0 bases at J, leaving 5 bases unmatched. The CDR3 is made up of 17 amino acids. Germline values: CDR1 SGDLS, CDR2 YYNGEE. In DNA, the CDR3 is TGTGCCAGCAGCGTAGGAAGGACTAGCGGTTACCAAGAGACCCAGTACTTC. Its protein product is CASSVGRTSGYQETQYF.

This clone has just one count. J is TRBJ2-3 and V is TRBV7-8, with TRBD2 identical over 11 bases. Germline V gene lookup returns CDR1 SGHVS and CDR2 FQNEAQ. The CDR3 covers 17 residues. V trimming: 0 bases; J trimming: 1 base; junction bases outside the gene matches: 3. The CDR3 protein is CASSLAWTSGRTDTQYF. CDR3 sequence (DNA): TGTGCCAGCAGCTTAGCGTGGACTAGCGGGCGCACAGATACGCAGTATTTT.

The CDR3 sequence is CASSLGTGGTNTGELFF. The CDR3, as DNA: TGTGCCAGCAGCTTAGGAACAGGGGGCACTAACACCGGGGAGCTGTTTTTT. The chain links TRBV11-2 to TRBJ2-2, with 9 nucleotides matching TRBD1. The CDR3 loop spans 17 amino acids. Trimming removed 1 base from V and 2 bases from J; junction bases left unmatched: 5. CDR1 and CDR2 from the germline V gene are SGHAT and FQNNGV.

The table lists this clone with a count of one. This sequence joins TRBV30 and TRBJ1-1, with a possible D match to TRBD1 (5 bases). The germline gives CDR1 GTSNPN, CDR2 SVGIG (reference sequence). Trimming cost V 4 bases and J 12 bases, with 18 bases left between them. The CDR3 sequence is 12 residues long. The CDR3 coding sequence is TGTGCCTGGACCTCGCGGGGGGGGTGGTCTTTCTTT. Translation gives CAWTSRGGWSFF.

The chain is built from TRBV7-6 and TRBJ2-6; tentative D call: TRBD1 (6 bases). Germline V gene data show CDR1 as SGHVS and CDR2 as FNYEAQ. Trimming cost V 1 base and J 0 bases, with 13 bases left between them. This CDR3 is 18 amino acids long. CDR3 loop: CASSLVRGIPSGANVLTF. The CDR3 bases are TGTGCCAGCAGCTTAGTTAGGGGGATCCCCTCTGGGGCCAACGTCCTGACTTTC.

V and J are TRBV25-1 and TRBJ2-2; 8 positions match TRBD1. The V and J ends lost 5 bases and 5 bases, in that order; junction bases with no gene match: 4. Germline CDR1 reads MGHDK; CDR2 reads SYGVNS. This CDR3 is 14 amino acids long. In nucleotides, the CDR3 is TGTGCCAGCAGTCGGACAGGGAGAACCGGGGAGCTGTTTTTT. It yields the protein CASSRTGRTGELFF.

The rearrangement joins TRBV19 to TRBJ1-4, with TRBD1 matching over 10 bases. This CDR3 is 15 amino acids long. J was trimmed by 8 bases and V by 7 bases; bases with no gene match: 10. CDR1 LNHDA and CDR2 SQIVND come from the germline V gene (reference sequence). CDR3 DNA: TGTGCCAGTACGGGGGCAGGGACAGGGGACGAAAAACTGTTTTTT. Its translation is CASTGAGTGDEKLFF.

This clone showed up just once. This sequence joins TRBV9 and TRBJ2-2; the D gene is possibly TRBD2 (6 bases). The V gene lost 1 base and the J gene lost 4 bases, with 8 bases spanning the gap. The CDR3 sequence is 14 residues long. CDR1 SGDLS and CDR2 YYNGEE come from the germline V gene. The CDR3 DNA reads TGTGCCAGCAGCGTATTGGGAGGCACCGGGGAGCTGTTTTTT. It yields the protein CASSVLGGTGELFF.

This rearrangement joins TRBV5-1 to TRBJ1-4; tentative D call: TRBD1 (6 bases). Germline V gene sequence: CDR1 SGHRS, CDR2 YFSETQ. Trimming pared 1 base from V and 2 bases from J, leaving 24 bases between. The CDR3 runs 20 residues. Written as DNA, the CDR3 is TGCGCCAGCAGCTTGAAGTTGGGGCAGGGGCGGCTTTCGACTAATGAAAAACTGTTTTTT. It encodes CASSLKLGQGRLSTNEKLFF.